Sequencing of this T cell receptor (beta chain) was carried out in a study of T cell repertoires in cytomegalovirus infection. CDR1 MNHNS and CDR2 SASEGT come from the germline V gene. The V end was cut by 3 bases, the J end by 0 bases, with 12 bases between. The CDR3 loop spans 15 amino acids. Broader study findings: Adding up the frequency of public TCR beta families identified people who carried CMV plus the relevant HLA.

The sample holds many counts of this clonotype. Antigen: not known. TCRdb re-called the reads through MiXCR, storing one row per CDR3 protein. The sample yields 290,000 or so distinct CDR3 sequences, roughly a tenth seen once. The material sequenced was PBMCs. This TCR was sampled from a human donor in good health (CMV status not recorded). Some clones in this sample may be carry-over from other donors' samples. The genes are TRBV6-1 and TRBJ2-7, with no clear D. The CDR3 protein is CASSDYGTYSYEQYV. The CDR3 DNA reads as TGTGCCAGCAGTGACTACGGTACCTACTCCTACGAGCAGTACGTC.